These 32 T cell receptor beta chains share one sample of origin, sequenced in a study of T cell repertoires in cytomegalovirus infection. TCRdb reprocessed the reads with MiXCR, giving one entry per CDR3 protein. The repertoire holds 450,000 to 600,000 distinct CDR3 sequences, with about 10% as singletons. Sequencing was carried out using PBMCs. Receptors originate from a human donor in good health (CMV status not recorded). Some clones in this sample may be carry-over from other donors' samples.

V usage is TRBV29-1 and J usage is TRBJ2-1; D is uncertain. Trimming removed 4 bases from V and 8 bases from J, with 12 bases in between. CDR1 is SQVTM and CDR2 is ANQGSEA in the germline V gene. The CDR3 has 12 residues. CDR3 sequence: CSVGEEYYEQFF. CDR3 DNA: TGCAGCGTTGGAGAGGAATATTATGAGCAGTTCTTC.

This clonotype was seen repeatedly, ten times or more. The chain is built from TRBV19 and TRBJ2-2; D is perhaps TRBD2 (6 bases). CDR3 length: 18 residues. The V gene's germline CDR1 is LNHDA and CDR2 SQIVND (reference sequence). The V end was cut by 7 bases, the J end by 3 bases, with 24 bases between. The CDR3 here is CASTQTPGLPPHTGELFF. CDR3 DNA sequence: TGTGCCAGTACCCAAACTCCGGGACTCCCACCTCACACCGGGGAGCTGTTTTTT. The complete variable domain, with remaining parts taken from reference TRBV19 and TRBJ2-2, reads DGGITQSPKYLFRKEGQNVTLSCEQNLNHDAMYWYRQDPGQGLRLIYYSQIVNDFQKGDIAEGYSVSREKKESFPLTVTSAQKNPTAFYLCASTQTPGLPPHTGELFFGEGSRLTVL.

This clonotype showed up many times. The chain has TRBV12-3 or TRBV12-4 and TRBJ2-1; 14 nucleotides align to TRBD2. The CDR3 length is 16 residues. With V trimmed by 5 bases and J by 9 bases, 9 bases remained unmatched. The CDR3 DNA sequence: TGTGCCAGCAGTCTCAGACTAGCGGGAGGGCCACGTGAGCAGTTCTTC. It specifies CASSLRLAGGPREQFF.

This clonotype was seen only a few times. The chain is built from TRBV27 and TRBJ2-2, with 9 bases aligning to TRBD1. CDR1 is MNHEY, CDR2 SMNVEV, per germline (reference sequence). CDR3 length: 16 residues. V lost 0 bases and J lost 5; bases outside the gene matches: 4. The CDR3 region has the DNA TGTGCCAGCAGTTTATCGACAGGGGGTAAAACCGGGGAGCTGTTTTTT. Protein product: CASSLSTGGKTGELFF.

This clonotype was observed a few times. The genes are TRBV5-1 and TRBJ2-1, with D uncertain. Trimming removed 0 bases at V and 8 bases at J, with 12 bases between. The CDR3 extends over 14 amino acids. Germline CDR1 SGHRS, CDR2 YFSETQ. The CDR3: CASSLASPGDEQFF. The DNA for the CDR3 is TGCGCCAGCAGCTTGGCAAGCCCTGGGGATGAGCAGTTCTTC. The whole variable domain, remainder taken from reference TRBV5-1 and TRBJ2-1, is KAGVTQTPRYLIKTRGQQVTLSCSPISGHRSVSWYQQTPGQGLQFLFEYFSETQRNKGNFPGRFSGRQFSNSRSEMNVSTLELGDSALYLCASSLASPGDEQFFGPGTRLTVL.

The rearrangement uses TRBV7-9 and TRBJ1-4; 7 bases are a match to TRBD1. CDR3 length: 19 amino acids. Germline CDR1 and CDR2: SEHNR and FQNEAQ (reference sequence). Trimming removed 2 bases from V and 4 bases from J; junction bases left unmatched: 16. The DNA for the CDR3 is TGTGCCAGCAGCTTAAAGGGTCGGGGCAGGACAGGCAATAATGAAAAACTGTTTTTT. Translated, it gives CASSLKGRGRTGNNEKLFF. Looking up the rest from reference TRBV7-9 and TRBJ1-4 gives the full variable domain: DTGVSQNPRHKITKRGQNVTFRCDPISEHNRLYWYRQTLGQGPEFLTYFQNEAQLEKSRLLSDRFSAERPKGSFSTLEIQRTEQGDSAMYLCASSLKGRGRTGNNEKLFFGSGTQLSVL.

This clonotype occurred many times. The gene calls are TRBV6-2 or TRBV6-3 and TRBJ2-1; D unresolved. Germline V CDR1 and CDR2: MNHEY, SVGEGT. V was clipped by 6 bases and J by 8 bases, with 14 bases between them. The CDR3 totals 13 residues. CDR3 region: CASRGSQGDEQFF. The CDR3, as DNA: TGTGCCAGCAGAGGCTCCCAAGGCGATGAGCAGTTCTTC.

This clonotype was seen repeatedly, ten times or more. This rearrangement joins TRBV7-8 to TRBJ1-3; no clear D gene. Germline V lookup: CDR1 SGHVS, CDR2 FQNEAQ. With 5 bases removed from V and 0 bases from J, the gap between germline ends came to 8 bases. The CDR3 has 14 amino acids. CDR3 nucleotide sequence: TGTGCCAGCAGCGTGACGGTCTCTGGAAACACCATATATTTT. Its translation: CASSVTVSGNTIYF.

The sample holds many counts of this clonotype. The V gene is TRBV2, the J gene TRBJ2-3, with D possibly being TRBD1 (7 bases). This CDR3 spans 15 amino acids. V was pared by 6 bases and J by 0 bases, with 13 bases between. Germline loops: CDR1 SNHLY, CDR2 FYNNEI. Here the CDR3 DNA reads TGTGCCAGCAGGAGGGGGGACAGTAGCACAGATACGCAGTATTTT. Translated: CASRRGDSSTDTQYF.

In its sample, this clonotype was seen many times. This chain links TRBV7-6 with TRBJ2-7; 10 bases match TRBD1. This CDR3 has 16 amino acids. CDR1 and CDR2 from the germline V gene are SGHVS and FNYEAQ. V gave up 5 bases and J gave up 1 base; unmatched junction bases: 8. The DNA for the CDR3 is TGTGCCAGCAGCGACCGGGACAGGGGTGTTTCCTACGAGCAGTACTTC. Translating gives CASSDRDRGVSYEQYF. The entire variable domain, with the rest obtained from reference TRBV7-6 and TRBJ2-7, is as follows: GAGVSQSPRYKVTKRGQDVALRCDPISGHVSLYWYRQALGQGPEFLTYFNYEAQQDKSGLPNDRFSAERPEGSISTLTIQRTEQRDSAMYRCASSDRDRGVSYEQYFGPGTRLTVT.

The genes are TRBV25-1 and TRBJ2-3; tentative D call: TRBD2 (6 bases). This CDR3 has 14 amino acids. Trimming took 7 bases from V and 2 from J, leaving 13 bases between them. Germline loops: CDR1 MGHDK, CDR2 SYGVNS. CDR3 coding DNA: TGTGCCAGCACGGAGGGTAAACTCACAGATACGCAGTATTTT. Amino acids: CASTEGKLTDTQYF. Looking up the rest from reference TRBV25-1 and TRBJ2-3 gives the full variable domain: EADIYQTPRYLVIGTGKKITLECSQTMGHDKMYWYQQDPGMELHLIHYSYGVNSTEKGDLSSESTVSRIRTEHFPLTLESARPSHTSQYLCASTEGKLTDTQYFGPGTRLTVL.

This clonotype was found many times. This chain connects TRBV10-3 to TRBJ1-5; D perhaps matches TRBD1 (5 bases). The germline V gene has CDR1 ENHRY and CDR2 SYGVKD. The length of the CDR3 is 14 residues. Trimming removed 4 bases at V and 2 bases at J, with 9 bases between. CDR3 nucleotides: TGTGCCATCAGTGCTTTAGGGGGCAATCAGCCCCAGCATTTT. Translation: CAISALGGNQPQHF.

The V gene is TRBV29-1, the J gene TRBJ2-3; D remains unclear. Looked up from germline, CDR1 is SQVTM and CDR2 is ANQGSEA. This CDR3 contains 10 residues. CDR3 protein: CTLGTDTQYF. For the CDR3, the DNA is TGCACCCTGGGGACAGATACGCAGTATTTT.

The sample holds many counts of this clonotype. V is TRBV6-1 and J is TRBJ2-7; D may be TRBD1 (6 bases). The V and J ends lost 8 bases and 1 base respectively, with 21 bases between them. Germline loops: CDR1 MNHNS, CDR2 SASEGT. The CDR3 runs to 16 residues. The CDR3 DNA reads TGTGCCAGCTTCTCTGTAGGAGGACAGTCGTCCTACGAGCAGTACTTC. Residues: CASFSVGGQSSYEQYF.

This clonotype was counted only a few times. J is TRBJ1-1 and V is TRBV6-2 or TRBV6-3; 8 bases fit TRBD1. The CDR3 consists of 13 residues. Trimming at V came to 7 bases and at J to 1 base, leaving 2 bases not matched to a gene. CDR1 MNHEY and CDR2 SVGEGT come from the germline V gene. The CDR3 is CASKGQANTEAFF. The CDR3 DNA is TGTGCCAGCAAGGGACAGGCGAACACTGAAGCTTTCTTT.

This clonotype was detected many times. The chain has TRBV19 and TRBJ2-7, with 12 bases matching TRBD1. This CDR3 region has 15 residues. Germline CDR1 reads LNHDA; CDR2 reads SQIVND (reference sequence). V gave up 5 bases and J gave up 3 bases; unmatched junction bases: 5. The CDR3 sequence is CASSGGQGADYEQYF. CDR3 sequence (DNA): TGTGCCAGTAGTGGGGGACAGGGGGCAGACTACGAGCAGTACTTC.

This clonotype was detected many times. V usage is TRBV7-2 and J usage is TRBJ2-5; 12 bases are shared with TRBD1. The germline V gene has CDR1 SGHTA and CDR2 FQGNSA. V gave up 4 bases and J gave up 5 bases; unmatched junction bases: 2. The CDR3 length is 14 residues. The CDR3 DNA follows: TGTGCCAGCAGCTGGGACAGGGGGCGGGAGACCCAGTACTTC. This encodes CASSWDRGRETQYF.

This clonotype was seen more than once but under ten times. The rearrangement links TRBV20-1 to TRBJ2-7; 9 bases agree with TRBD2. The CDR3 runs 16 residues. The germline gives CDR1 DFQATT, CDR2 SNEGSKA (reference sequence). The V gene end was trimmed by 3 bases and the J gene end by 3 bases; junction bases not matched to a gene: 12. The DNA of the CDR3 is TGCAGTGCTAGCCGTCCCGTTAGCGGGAGTAACTACGAGCAGTACTTC. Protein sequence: CSASRPVSGSNYEQYF.

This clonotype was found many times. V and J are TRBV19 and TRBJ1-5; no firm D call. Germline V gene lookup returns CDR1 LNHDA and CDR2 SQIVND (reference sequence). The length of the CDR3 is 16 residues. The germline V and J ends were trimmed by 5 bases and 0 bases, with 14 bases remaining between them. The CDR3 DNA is TGTGCCAGTAGTTCCCGAGACGGATATAGCAATCAGCCCCAGCATTTT. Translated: CASSSRDGYSNQPQHF.

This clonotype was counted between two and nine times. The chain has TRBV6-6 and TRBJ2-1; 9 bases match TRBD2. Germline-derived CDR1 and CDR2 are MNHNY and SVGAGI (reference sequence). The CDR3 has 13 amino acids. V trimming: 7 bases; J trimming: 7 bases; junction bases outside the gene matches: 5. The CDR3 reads CASIKLAGNEQFF. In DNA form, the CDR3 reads TGTGCCAGCATAAAACTAGCGGGTAATGAGCAGTTCTTC.

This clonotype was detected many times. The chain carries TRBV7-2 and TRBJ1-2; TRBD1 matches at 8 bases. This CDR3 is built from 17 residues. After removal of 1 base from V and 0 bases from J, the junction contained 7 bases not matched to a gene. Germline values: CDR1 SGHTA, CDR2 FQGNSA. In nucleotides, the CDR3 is TGTGCCAGCAGCTTAGGGGGACAGGAGGGGACTAACTATGGCTACACCTTC. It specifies CASSLGGQEGTNYGYTF.

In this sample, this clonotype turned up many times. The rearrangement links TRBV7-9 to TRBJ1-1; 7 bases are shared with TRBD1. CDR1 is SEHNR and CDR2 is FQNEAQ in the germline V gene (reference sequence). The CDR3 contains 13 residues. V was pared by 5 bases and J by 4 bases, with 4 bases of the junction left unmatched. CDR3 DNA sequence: TGTGCCAGCAGCGCGCAGGGGGGCACTGAAGCTTTCTTT. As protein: CASSAQGGTEAFF.

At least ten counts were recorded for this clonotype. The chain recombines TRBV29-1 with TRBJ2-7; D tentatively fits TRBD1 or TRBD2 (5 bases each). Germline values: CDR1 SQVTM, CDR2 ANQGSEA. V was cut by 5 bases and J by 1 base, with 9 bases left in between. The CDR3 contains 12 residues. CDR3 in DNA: TGCAGCGTTCAGGGAGCTTCCTACGAGCAGTACTTC. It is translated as CSVQGASYEQYF.

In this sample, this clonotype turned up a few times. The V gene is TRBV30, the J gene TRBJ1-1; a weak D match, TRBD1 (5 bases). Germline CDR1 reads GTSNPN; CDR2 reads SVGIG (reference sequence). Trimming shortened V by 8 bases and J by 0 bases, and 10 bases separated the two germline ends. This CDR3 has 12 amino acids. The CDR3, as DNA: TGTGCCGTAGACAGCATGAACACTGAAGCTTTCTTT. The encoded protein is CAVDSMNTEAFF.

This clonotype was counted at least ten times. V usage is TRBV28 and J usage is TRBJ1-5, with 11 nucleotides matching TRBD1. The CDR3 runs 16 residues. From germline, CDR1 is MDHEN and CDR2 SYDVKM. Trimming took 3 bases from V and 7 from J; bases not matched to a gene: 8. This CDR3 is CASSFGLGQGAQPQHF. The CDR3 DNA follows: TGTGCCAGCAGTTTTGGCCTCGGACAGGGGGCACAGCCCCAGCATTTT.

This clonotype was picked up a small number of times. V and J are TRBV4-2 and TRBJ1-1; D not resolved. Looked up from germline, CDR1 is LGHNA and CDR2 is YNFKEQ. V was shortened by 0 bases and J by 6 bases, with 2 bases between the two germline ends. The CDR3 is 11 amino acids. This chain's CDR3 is CASSQDAEAFF. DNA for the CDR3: TGTGCCAGCAGCCAAGACGCTGAAGCTTTCTTT.

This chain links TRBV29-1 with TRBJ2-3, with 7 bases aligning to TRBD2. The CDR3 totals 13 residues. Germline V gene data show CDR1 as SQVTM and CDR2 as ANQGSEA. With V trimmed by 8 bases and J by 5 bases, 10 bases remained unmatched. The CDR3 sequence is CSRTGEGQDTQYF. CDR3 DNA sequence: TGCAGCCGTACGGGGGAGGGCCAAGATACGCAGTATTTT.

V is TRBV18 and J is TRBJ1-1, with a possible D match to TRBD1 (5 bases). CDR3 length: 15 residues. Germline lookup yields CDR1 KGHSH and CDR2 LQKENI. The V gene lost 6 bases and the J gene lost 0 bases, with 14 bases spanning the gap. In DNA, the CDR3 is TGTGCCAGCTCCCTCCCGACAGTCATGAACACTGAAGCTTTCTTT. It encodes CASSLPTVMNTEAFF.

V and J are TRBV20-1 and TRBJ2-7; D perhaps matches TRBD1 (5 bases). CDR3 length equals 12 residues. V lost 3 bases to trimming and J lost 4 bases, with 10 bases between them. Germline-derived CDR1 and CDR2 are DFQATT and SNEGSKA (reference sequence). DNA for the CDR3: TGCAGTGCTAGCAGGGTAGGTTACGAGCAGTACTTC. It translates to CSASRVGYEQYF.

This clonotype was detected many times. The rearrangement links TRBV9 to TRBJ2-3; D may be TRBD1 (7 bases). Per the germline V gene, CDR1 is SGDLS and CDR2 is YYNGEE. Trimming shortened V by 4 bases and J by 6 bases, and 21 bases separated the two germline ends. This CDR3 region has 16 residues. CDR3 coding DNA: TGTGCCAGCAGCCCACGACAGGGAGGATCCACGGATACGCAGTATTTT. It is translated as CASSPRQGGSTDTQYF.

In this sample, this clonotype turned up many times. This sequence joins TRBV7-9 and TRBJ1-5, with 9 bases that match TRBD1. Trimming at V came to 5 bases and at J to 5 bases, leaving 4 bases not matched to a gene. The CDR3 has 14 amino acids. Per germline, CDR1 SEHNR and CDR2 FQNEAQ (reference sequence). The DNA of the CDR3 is TGTGCCAGCAGCGCCCGGGACAGGGATCAGCCCCAGCATTTT. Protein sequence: CASSARDRDQPQHF.

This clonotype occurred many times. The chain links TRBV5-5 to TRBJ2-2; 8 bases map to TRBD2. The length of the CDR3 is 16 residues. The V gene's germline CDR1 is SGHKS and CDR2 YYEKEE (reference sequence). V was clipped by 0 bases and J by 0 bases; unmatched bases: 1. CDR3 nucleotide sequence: TGTGCCAGCAGCTTGGTTAGCGGGACGAACACCGGGGAGCTGTTTTTT. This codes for CASSLVSGTNTGELFF.